This T cell receptor beta chain emerged from a study of OX40 agonist ivuxolimab in advanced cancers. Libraries were prepared by immunoSEQ multiplex PCR; TCRdb keeps only in-frame clonotypes and omits some of them. The table has more than 15,000 clones, 84% seen once. The sequence was collected from an adult with an advanced solid tumor such as melanoma, head and neck, liver or kidney cancer. The material was CD4+ or CD8+ T cells sorted from blood, obtained in a trial of the OX40 agonist ivuxolimab.

The CDR3 loop reads CASSLLGVQGTEAFF. CDR3 coding DNA: TGTGCCAGCAGCCTTCTGGGGGTTCAGGGCACTGAAGCTTTCTTT. This chain uses TRBV5-6 with TRBJ1-1; D possibly corresponds to TRBD1 (5 bases). With 4 bases removed from V and 4 bases from J, the gap between germline ends came to 17 bases. The germline V gene encodes CDR1 SGHDT and CDR2 YYEEEE. The CDR3 is made up of 15 amino acids.